This T cell receptor beta chain stems from a study of shared clonotypes between healthy human individuals. V shed 7 bases and J 5 bases; nucleotides not matched to a gene: 13. The germline CDR1 and CDR2 sequences are MDHEN and SYDVKM. The CDR3 spans 16 residues. Some clones are missing from TCRdb's copy, which holds only in-frame ones; the method was immunoSEQ multiplex PCR. This repertoire shows over a million clones, 70% to 80% found once; its top ten account for 0.55% to 0.7%. This TCR was sampled from a man aged 18 to 30 in good health. Some clones in this sample may be carry-over from other donors' samples. V is TRBV28 and J is TRBJ2-7, with 11 positions matching TRBD1. Material: memory CD4+ T cells from PBMCs. Subset of the sample: CD45RA-negative fraction. In DNA form, the CDR3 reads TGTGCCAGCATTAGGGGAGGGGGACAGGGGGTAAACGAGCAGTACTTC. Translating it yields CASIRGGGQGVNEQYF.